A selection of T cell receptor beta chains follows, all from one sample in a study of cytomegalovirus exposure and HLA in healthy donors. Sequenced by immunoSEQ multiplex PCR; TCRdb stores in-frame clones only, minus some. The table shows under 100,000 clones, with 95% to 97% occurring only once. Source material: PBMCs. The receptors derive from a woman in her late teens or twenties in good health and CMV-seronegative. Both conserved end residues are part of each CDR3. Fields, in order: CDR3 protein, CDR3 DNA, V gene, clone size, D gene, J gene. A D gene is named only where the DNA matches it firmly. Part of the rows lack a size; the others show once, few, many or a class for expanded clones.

cdr3_aa: CASSFFLGAKPQHF
cdr3_nt: TGTGCCAGCAGCTTCTTTCTGGGGGCGAAGCCCCAGCATTTT
v_call: TRBV5-5
clone_size: NA
d_call: NA
j_call: TRBJ1-5

cdr3_aa: CASSQQTGGSYNEQFF
cdr3_nt: TGCGCCAGCAGCCAGCAAACCGGGGGATCCTACAATGAGCAGTTCTTC
v_call: TRBV4-1
clone_size: NA
d_call: NA
j_call: TRBJ2-1

cdr3_aa: CASSSPISYEQYF
cdr3_nt: TGCGCCAGCAGCTCTCCTATCTCCTACGAGCAGTACTTC
v_call: TRBV5-1
clone_size: NA
d_call: NA
j_call: TRBJ2-7

cdr3_aa: CASSLSGINTEAFF
cdr3_nt: TGTGCCAGCAGTTTATCAGGGATAAACACTGAAGCTTTCTTT
v_call: TRBV28
clone_size: NA
d_call: NA
j_call: TRBJ1-1

cdr3_aa: CASKVGTGLHEQYF
cdr3_nt: TGTGCCAGTAAGGTTGGGACAGGGCTACACGAGCAGTACTTC
v_call: TRBV19
clone_size: once
d_call: TRBD1
j_call: TRBJ2-7

cdr3_aa: CASSWEMNSLNEQFF
cdr3_nt: TGCGCCAGCAGCTGGGAGATGAATAGCCTCAATGAGCAGTTCTTC
v_call: TRBV4-1
clone_size: once
d_call: NA
j_call: TRBJ2-1

cdr3_aa: CATSAFSPTGEQYF
cdr3_nt: TGTGCCACCAGCGCTTTTTCACCGACAGGCGAGCAGTACTTC
v_call: TRBV15
clone_size: few
d_call: NA
j_call: TRBJ2-7

cdr3_aa: CASSYSGTSAAAEAFF
cdr3_nt: TGTGCCAGCAGTTACTCCGGGACAAGTGCAGCAGCTGAAGCTTTCTTT
v_call: TRBV6-5
clone_size: NA
d_call: NA
j_call: TRBJ1-1

cdr3_aa: CAISESSANTGELFF
cdr3_nt: TGTGCCATCAGTGAGTCGTCAGCGAACACCGGGGAGCTGTTTTTT
v_call: TRBV10-3
clone_size: NA
d_call: NA
j_call: TRBJ2-2

cdr3_aa: CASSIIRGNTDTQYF
cdr3_nt: TGTGCCAGCAGCATAATCAGGGGTAACACAGATACGCAGTATTTT
v_call: TRBV28
clone_size: NA
d_call: NA
j_call: TRBJ2-3

cdr3_aa: CASALGGPYQETQYF
cdr3_nt: TGTGCCAGCGCCTTAGGGGGGCCGTACCAAGAGACCCAGTACTTC
v_call: TRBV7-8
clone_size: NA
d_call: NA
j_call: TRBJ2-5

cdr3_aa: CASGTSGYSYNEQFF
cdr3_nt: TGTGCCAGTGGGACTAGCGGGTACTCCTACAATGAGCAGTTCTTC
v_call: TRBV28
clone_size: NA
d_call: TRBD2
j_call: TRBJ2-1

cdr3_aa: CASRITVHSYNSPLHF
cdr3_nt: TGTGCCAGCAGGATCACGGTGCACTCCTATAATTCACCCCTCCACTTT
v_call: TRBV5-4
clone_size: NA
d_call: NA
j_call: TRBJ1-6

cdr3_aa: CASSITSDSATLYEQYF
cdr3_nt: TGTGCCAGTAGTATAACCTCGGACAGCGCAACCCTCTACGAGCAGTACTTC
v_call: TRBV19
clone_size: NA
d_call: NA
j_call: TRBJ2-7

cdr3_aa: CASSQQDRGYEQYF
cdr3_nt: TGTGCCAGCAGCCAGCAGGACAGGGGCTACGAGCAGTACTTC
v_call: TRBV5-5
clone_size: NA
d_call: TRBD1
j_call: TRBJ2-7

cdr3_aa: CAGDRETLGNEQFF
cdr3_nt: TGTGCCGGAGACAGAGAAACTCTGGGGAATGAGCAGTTCTTC
v_call: TRBV7-9
clone_size: few
d_call: NA
j_call: TRBJ2-1

cdr3_aa: CASSILDRNYEQYF
cdr3_nt: TGCGCCAGCAGCATTTTAGACAGGAACTACGAGCAGTACTTC
v_call: TRBV5-1
clone_size: NA
d_call: NA
j_call: TRBJ2-7

cdr3_aa: CASSLGHNYGYTF
cdr3_nt: TGTGCCAGCAGTTTAGGGCACAACTATGGCTACACCTTC
v_call: TRBV28
clone_size: NA
d_call: NA
j_call: TRBJ1-2

cdr3_aa: CAWSKRGSTDTQYF
cdr3_nt: TGTGCCTGGAGTAAACGGGGGTCCACAGATACGCAGTATTTT
v_call: TRBV30
clone_size: NA
d_call: NA
j_call: TRBJ2-3

cdr3_aa: CASSSTGVTEAFF
cdr3_nt: TGTGCCAGCAGCTCGACAGGGGTCACTGAAGCTTTCTTT
v_call: TRBV7-9
clone_size: NA
d_call: TRBD1
j_call: TRBJ1-1

cdr3_aa: CASSLRDDEQYF
cdr3_nt: TGCGCCAGCAGTCTCAGGGATGACGAGCAGTACTTC
v_call: TRBV5-1
clone_size: NA
d_call: NA
j_call: TRBJ2-7

cdr3_aa: CASSLSRQPNTEAFF
cdr3_nt: TGTGCCAGCAGTTTATCGCGGCAGCCGAACACTGAAGCTTTCTTT
v_call: TRBV27
clone_size: NA
d_call: NA
j_call: TRBJ1-1

cdr3_aa: CASRGQGWTEAFF
cdr3_nt: TGTGCCAGCAGGGGACAGGGATGGACTGAAGCTTTCTTT
v_call: TRBV5-4
clone_size: NA
d_call: TRBD1
j_call: TRBJ1-1

cdr3_aa: CASSPQGGAYEQYF
cdr3_nt: TGTGCCAGCAGTCCGCAGGGTGGGGCCTACGAGCAGTACTTC
v_call: TRBV6-1
clone_size: NA
d_call: NA
j_call: TRBJ2-7

cdr3_aa: CASSVGQILDSYEQYF
cdr3_nt: TGTGCCAGTAGTGTCGGACAGATCCTCGACTCCTACGAGCAGTACTTC
v_call: TRBV19
clone_size: once
d_call: NA
j_call: TRBJ2-7

cdr3_aa: CASSVSGGLSDTQYF
cdr3_nt: TGTGCCAGCAGCGTTTCCGGCGGGTTATCAGATACGCAGTATTTT
v_call: TRBV6-5
clone_size: NA
d_call: NA
j_call: TRBJ2-3

cdr3_aa: CASSLLGLEDGPYEAFF
cdr3_nt: TGTGCCAGCAGTTTATTAGGGTTGGAGGACGGACCGTATGAAGCTTTCTTT
v_call: TRBV28
clone_size: NA
d_call: NA
j_call: TRBJ1-1

cdr3_aa: CASSKDRDGEQYF
cdr3_nt: TGTGCCAGTAGCAAAGACAGGGACGGAGAGCAGTACTTC
v_call: TRBV19
clone_size: NA
d_call: TRBD1
j_call: TRBJ2-7

cdr3_aa: CASSLAGALNEQYF
cdr3_nt: TGTGCCAGCAGCCTAGCGGGGGCTCTAAACGAGCAGTACTTC
v_call: TRBV5-4
clone_size: NA
d_call: TRBD2
j_call: TRBJ2-7

cdr3_aa: CASSSSSWGQAHEKLFF
cdr3_nt: TGTGCCAGCAGCTCCTCATCCTGGGGACAGGCCCATGAAAAACTGTTTTTT
v_call: TRBV7-9
clone_size: NA
d_call: TRBD1
j_call: TRBJ1-4

cdr3_aa: CASSWTGDETQYF
cdr3_nt: TGTGCCAGCAGCTGGACAGGGGATGAGACCCAGTACTTC
v_call: TRBV5-6
clone_size: NA
d_call: TRBD1
j_call: TRBJ2-5

cdr3_aa: CASSPPGLAGGTYEQYF
cdr3_nt: TGTGCCAGCTCACCACCTGGACTAGCGGGAGGAACCTACGAGCAGTACTTC
v_call: TRBV18
clone_size: NA
d_call: TRBD2
j_call: TRBJ2-7

cdr3_aa: CASGETGIIGSTDTQYF
cdr3_nt: TGTGCCAGCGGGGAGACAGGGATAATCGGGAGCACAGATACGCAGTATTTT
v_call: TRBV2
clone_size: NA
d_call: TRBD1
j_call: TRBJ2-3

cdr3_aa: CASSYMTGFENTIYF
cdr3_nt: TGTGCCAGCAGTTACATGACAGGTTTTGAAAACACCATATATTTT
v_call: TRBV6-6
clone_size: NA
d_call: NA
j_call: TRBJ1-3

cdr3_aa: CASIEAGRETFF
cdr3_nt: TGTGCCAGCATCGAAGCGGGGCGGGAGACGTTCTTC
v_call: TRBV2
clone_size: NA
d_call: TRBD2
j_call: TRBJ2-1

cdr3_aa: CASSPQVRWNYGYTF
cdr3_nt: TGTGCCAGCAGCCCGCAGGTTCGCTGGAACTATGGCTACACCTTC
v_call: TRBV27
clone_size: NA
d_call: NA
j_call: TRBJ1-2